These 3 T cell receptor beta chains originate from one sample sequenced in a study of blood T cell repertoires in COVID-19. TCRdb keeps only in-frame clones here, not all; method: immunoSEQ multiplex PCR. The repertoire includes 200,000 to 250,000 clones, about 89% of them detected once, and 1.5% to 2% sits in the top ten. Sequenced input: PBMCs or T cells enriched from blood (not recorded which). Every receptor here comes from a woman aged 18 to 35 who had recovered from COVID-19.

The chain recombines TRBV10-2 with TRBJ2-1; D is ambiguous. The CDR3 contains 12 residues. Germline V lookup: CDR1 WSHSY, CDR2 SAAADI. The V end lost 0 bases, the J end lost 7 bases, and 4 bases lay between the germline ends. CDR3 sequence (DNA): TGCGCCAGCAGTGAGTCTAGTAATGAGCAGTTCTTC. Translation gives CASSESSNEQFF.

The chain's CDR3 is CASSLAAGHYSPLHF. CDR3 coding DNA: TGTGCCAGCAGCTTGGCCGCGGGGCACTACTCACCCCTCCACTTT. This chain links TRBV5-5 with TRBJ1-6, with a tentative D call TRBD1 (5 bases). CDR3 length: 15 amino acids. Germline CDR1 SGHKS, CDR2 YYEKEE (reference sequence). V was shortened by 0 bases and J by 10 bases, with 14 bases between the two germline ends.

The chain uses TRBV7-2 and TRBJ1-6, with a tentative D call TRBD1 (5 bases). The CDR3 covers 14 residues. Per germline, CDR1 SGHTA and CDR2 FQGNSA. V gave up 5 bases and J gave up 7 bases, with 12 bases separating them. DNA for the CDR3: TGTGCCAGCAGCCCTCGACAGATAAATTCACCCCTCCACTTT. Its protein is CASSPRQINSPLHF.